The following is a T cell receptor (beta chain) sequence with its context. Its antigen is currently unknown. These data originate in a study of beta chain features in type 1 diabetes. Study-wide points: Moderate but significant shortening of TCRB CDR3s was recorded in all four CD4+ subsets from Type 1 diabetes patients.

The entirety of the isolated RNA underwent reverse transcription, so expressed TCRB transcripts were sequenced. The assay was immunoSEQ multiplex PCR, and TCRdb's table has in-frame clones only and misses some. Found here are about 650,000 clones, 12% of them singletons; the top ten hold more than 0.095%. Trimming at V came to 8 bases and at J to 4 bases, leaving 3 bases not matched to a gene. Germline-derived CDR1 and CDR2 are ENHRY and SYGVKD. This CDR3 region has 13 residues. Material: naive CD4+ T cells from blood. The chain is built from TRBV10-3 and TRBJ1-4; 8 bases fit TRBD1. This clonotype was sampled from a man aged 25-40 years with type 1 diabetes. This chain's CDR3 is CAIGQGGNEKLFF. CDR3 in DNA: TGTGCCATCGGACAGGGAGGTAATGAAAAACTGTTTTTT.